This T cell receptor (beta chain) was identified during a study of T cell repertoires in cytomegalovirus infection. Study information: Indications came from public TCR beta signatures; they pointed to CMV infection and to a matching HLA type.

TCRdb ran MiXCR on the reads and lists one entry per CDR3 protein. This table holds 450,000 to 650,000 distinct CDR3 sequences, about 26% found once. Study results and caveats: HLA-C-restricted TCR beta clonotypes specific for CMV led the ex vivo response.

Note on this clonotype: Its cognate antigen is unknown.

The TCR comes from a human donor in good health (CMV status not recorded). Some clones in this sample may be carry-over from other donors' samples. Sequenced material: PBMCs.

CDR3 in amino acids: CASSLRPEGNEKLFF. CDR3 in DNA: TGTGCCAGCAGCTTGCGGCCCGAGGGTAATGAAAAACTGTTTTTT. The chain is built from TRBV5-4 and TRBJ1-4, with unresolved D. This CDR3 comprises 15 residues. The V end was cut by 1 base, the J end by 4 bases, with 11 bases between. The germline CDR1 and CDR2 sequences are SGHNT and YYREEE (reference sequence). The entire variable domain, with the rest obtained from reference TRBV5-4 and TRBJ1-4, is as follows: ETGVTQSPTHLIKTRGQQVTLRCSSQSGHNTVSWYQQALGQGPQFIFQYYREEENGRGNFPPRFSGLQFPNYSSELNVNALELDDSALYLCASSLRPEGNEKLFFGSGTQLSVL.